This T cell receptor (beta chain) comes out of a study of blood T cells in healthy people across ages. Study-wide results and caveats: Older individuals had lower TCR beta diversity per million T cells (the decline was roughly linear). Diversity figures based on one million T cells were deemed too low.

Note on this clonotype: Antigen: not known.

Trimming cost V 2 bases and J 10 bases, with 15 bases left between them. There are 15 residues in the CDR3. Healthy Caucasian individuals from Russia aged roughly 6 to 95 served as donors. Isolated per sample were at least 7 million PBMCs. A sample-barcoded 5' primer and a J-beta primer mix were used in a second PCR of roughly 6 to 11 cycles. In TCRdb, the 5' RACE reads were re-called with MiXCR into one record per CDR3 protein. The profile shows some 1.7 million distinct CDR3 sequences, 28% of them singletons. The chain carries TRBV12-3 or TRBV12-4 and TRBJ1-6; D unresolved. This clonotype originated in a woman in her twenties or thirties in good health. The material sequenced was blood. The CDR3 region is CASSLNPIPGSPLHF. CDR3 sequence (DNA): TGTGCCAGCAGTTTAAATCCCATCCCTGGGTCACCCCTCCACTTT.